The clone carrying this TCR beta chain turned up a few times. This entry is derived from a study of blood T cell repertoires in COVID-19. Study as a whole: Specimens from acute and convalescent COVID-19 originated in the United States, Italy and Spain.

In the authors' methods: From reference gene primer amplification, estimates of nucleated cell counts were derived. Data came from immunoSEQ multiplex PCR; TCRdb stores just in-frame clones and leaves some out. Clonal size and the V and J genes are those of that table, whereas D and trimming came from the DNA. Among roughly 460,000 clones listed, about 87% were seen once. The CDR3 contains 14 residues. Germline CDR1 reads PRHDT; CDR2 reads FYEKMQ (reference sequence). Trimming stripped 3 bases from V and 5 bases from J, with 14 bases between. Patients from Seattle were sampled longitudinally, starting during active infection.

The sequence was collected from a man between 18 and 35 years old with COVID-19, enrolled during active disease. Input material: peripheral blood. V and J are TRBV13 and TRBJ2-7; D is uncertain. The CDR3 DNA follows: TGTGCCAGCAGCTTTAACGACATCCTACACGAGCAGTACTTC. Its protein product is CASSFNDILHEQYF.